This TCR beta chain was identified in a study of graft-versus-host responses after intestinal transplantation. Study context: Recipients had multivisceral, liver-intestinal, or isolated intestinal transplants. All of the recipients had induction that used anti-thymocyte globulin, then tacrolimus and steroids for around 3 years. Whole-study findings and limits: The recipient marrow held GvH clones, and some of them showed up first in ileum or blood.

Measured with immunoSEQ multiplex PCR; TCRdb has only the in-frame clones, and not every one. This sample has 90,000 to 150,000 clones, with around 95% found just once. As regards this clone: Its antigen remains unknown.

The CDR3 loop spans 17 amino acids. Germline V CDR1 and CDR2: MDHEN, SYDVKM. V was pared by 6 bases and J by 2 bases, with 14 bases of the junction left unmatched. This chain connects TRBV28 to TRBJ2-3, with 7 bases fitting TRBD2. The TCR sequence derives from a human donor who received an intestinal transplant. The material was unstimulated CD8+ T cells sorted from spleen or lymph node cells, obtained before intestinal transplant. The CDR3 nucleotides read TGTGCCAGCAGCCACCCCGAGGGAGGGCCAATCACAGATACGCAGTATTTT. Translated: CASSHPEGGPITDTQYF.